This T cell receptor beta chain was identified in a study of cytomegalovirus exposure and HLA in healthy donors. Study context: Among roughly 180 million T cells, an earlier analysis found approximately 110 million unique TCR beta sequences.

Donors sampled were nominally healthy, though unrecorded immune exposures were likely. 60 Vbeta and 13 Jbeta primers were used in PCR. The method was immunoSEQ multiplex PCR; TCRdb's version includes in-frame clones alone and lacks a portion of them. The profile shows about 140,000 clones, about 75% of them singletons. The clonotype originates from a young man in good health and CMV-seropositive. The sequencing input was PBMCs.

CDR3 loop: CASRTGTPTEAFF. In DNA form, the CDR3 reads TGTGCCAGCAGGACCGGGACACCAACTGAAGCTTTCTTT. The chain joins TRBV6-5 to TRBJ1-1; D is possibly TRBD1 (6 bases). Trimming removed 6 bases at V and 5 bases at J, with 13 bases between. This CDR3 spans 13 amino acids. Germline CDR1 MNHEY, CDR2 SVGAGI.